The source of this TCR beta chain is a study of T cell responses to AZD1222 COVID-19 vaccine. Data came from immunoSEQ multiplex PCR; TCRdb stores just in-frame clones and leaves some out. This table holds about 120,000 clones, around nine tenths found once. The study's findings and limits: Possibly, clonal diversity was underestimated; donors were largely white British and included more females. Spike-specific TCR repertoires showed rising breadth and depth after two AZD1222 doses.

This clone has only one observation. Its specificity is unknown. V was clipped by 6 bases and J by 4 bases; unmatched bases: 8. Germline V gene lookup returns CDR1 LNHDA and CDR2 SQIVND (reference sequence). This CDR3 is built from 14 residues. The starting material was peripheral blood, obtained on day 0 of AZD1222 vaccination. The chain recombines TRBV19 with TRBJ2-7; 8 bases fit TRBD1. This receptor was identified in an adult in good health. The CDR3 nucleotides read TGTGCCAGTAGACCACCCGGGACAGGTTACGAGCAGTACTTC. The encoded protein is CASRPPGTGYEQYF.